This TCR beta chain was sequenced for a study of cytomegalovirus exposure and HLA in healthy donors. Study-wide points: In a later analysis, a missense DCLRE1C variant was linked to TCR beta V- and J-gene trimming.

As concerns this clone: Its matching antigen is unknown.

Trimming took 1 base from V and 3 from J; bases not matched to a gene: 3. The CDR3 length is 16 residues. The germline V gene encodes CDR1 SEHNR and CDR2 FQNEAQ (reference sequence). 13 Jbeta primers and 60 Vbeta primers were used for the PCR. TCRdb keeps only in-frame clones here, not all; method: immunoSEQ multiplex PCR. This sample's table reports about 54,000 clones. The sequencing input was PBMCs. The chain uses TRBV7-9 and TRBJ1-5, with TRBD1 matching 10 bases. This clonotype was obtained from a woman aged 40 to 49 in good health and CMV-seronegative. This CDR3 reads CASSLGDRGDNQPQHF. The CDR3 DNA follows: TGTGCCAGCAGCTTAGGGGACAGGGGTGACAATCAGCCCCAGCATTTT.